The rows below give T cell receptor beta chains drawn from one sample of a study of blood T cell repertoires in COVID-19. The protocol was immunoSEQ multiplex PCR, while the TCRdb copy is restricted to in-frame clones and leaves out a portion. The sample has about half a million clones, more than 85% seen once. The sequenced sample was PBMCs or T cells enriched from blood (not recorded which). These receptors came from a woman aged 55-69 years who had recovered from COVID-19. Both conserved end residues are part of each CDR3. Fields, in order: CDR3 DNA, CDR3 protein, D gene, V gene, J gene, clone size. The D gene is left open where the match is weak. Not all rows give a size; the values are once, few, many and, for expanded clones, a class.

TGCGCCAGCAGCTTGGACAGCACCGGGGAGCTGTTTTTT	CASSLDSTGELFF	NA	TRBV5-1	TRBJ2-2	NA
TGCGCCAGCAGCTTGGAAGGGGGCAGGTGGGACACTGAAGCTTTCTTT	CASSLEGGRWDTEAFF	TRBD1	TRBV5-1	TRBJ1-1	NA
TGTGCCAGAAGCTTAAGAATCCGAGATAACTATGGCTACACCTTC	CARSLRIRDNYGYTF	NA	TRBV5-3	TRBJ1-2	NA
TGTGCCACCAGTCGACAGGGGAATTCACCCCTCCACTTT	CATSRQGNSPLHF	TRBD1	TRBV15	TRBJ1-6	NA
TGCGCCAGCAGCTTGGGGGACAGGGCAACCGGGGAGCTGTTTTTT	CASSLGDRATGELFF	TRBD1	TRBV5-1	TRBJ2-2	NA
TGTGCCAGCAGTTTACAGGAGAACACCGGGGAGCTGTTTTTT	CASSLQENTGELFF	NA	TRBV27	TRBJ2-2	once
TGTGCCAGCAGCTCTGGTAGTGGCTCTGGAAACACCATATATTTT	CASSSGSGSGNTIYF	NA	TRBV7-7	TRBJ1-3	NA
TGTGCCAGCAGGTCTCAAGAGACCCAGTACTTC	CASRSQETQYF	NA	TRBV12-3/TRBV12-4	TRBJ2-5	NA
TGTGCCAGCAGCGGGGGATTCACAGATACGCAGTATTTT	CASSGGFTDTQYF	NA	TRBV6-5	TRBJ2-3	NA
TGTGCCAGCAGTTTAGAACTGCTAAGAGAGCAGTTCTTC	CASSLELLREQFF	NA	TRBV12-3/TRBV12-4	TRBJ2-1	NA
TGTGCCAGCAGCCCCGGGACAGGGATCTATGGCTACACCTTC	CASSPGTGIYGYTF	TRBD1	TRBV7-2	TRBJ1-2	NA
TGTGCCAGCAGCCAAGGGGTCCGCAGGGGGCGGACCTATAATTCACCCCTCCACTTT	CASSQGVRRGRTYNSPLHF	TRBD1	TRBV3-1/TRBV3-2	TRBJ1-6	once
TGTGCCAGCAGGGCCGGGGTTGCAACTAATGAAAAACTGTTTTTT	CASRAGVATNEKLFF	NA	TRBV2	TRBJ1-4	few
TGTGCCAGTAGCAATATCGACAGGGGGAAGAACACCGGGGAGCTGTTTTTT	CASSNIDRGKNTGELFF	TRBD1	TRBV19	TRBJ2-2	NA
TGCAGCGTTCAACAGGGTACTGGGGCCAACGTCCTGACTTTC	CSVQQGTGANVLTF	NA	TRBV29-1	TRBJ2-6	NA
TGCGCCAGCACCGCCACCGGGTTTTACACAGATACGCAGTATTTT	CASTATGFYTDTQYF	NA	TRBV5-1	TRBJ2-3	NA
TGTGCCAGCAGTGCCTTCCAGGGATCTCCTGGAAACACCATATATTTT	CASSAFQGSPGNTIYF	NA	TRBV6-1	TRBJ1-3	NA
TGTGCCAGCAGGTGGAAGGCGGGAAATTCACCCCTCCACTTT	CASRWKAGNSPLHF	NA	TRBV27	TRBJ1-6	NA
TGTGCCAGCAGCTTAGCGAGGCTAACTAACTATGGCTACACCTTC	CASSLARLTNYGYTF	NA	TRBV7-9	TRBJ1-2	NA
TGTGCCAGCAGTGGCGGAGGGGATACGCAGTATTTT	CASSGGGDTQYF	NA	TRBV25-1	TRBJ2-3	NA
TGTGCCAGCTCGACAGGGCCCCACTACACCTTC	CASSTGPHYTF	TRBD1	TRBV9	TRBJ1-2	few